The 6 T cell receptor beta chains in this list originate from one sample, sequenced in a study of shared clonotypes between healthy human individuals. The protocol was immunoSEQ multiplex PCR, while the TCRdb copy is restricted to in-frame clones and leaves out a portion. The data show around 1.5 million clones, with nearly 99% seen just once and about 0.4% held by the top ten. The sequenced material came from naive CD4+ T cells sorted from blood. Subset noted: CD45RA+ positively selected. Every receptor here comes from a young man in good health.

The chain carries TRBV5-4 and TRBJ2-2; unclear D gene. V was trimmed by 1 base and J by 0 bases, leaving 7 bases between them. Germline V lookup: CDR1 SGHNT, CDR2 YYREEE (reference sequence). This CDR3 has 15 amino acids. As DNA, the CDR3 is TGTGCCAGCAGCTTGTACGGATCGAACACCGGGGAGCTGTTTTTT. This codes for CASSLYGSNTGELFF.

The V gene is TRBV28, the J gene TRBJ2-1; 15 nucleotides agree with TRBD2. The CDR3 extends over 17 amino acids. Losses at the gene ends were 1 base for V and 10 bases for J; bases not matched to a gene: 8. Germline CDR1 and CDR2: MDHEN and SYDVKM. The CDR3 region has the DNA TGTGCCAGCAGTTTATCCGGACTAGCGGGAGGGTCGTACGAGCAGTTCTTC. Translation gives CASSLSGLAGGSYEQFF.

This CDR3 is CASSTRSYEQYF. In DNA form, the CDR3 reads TGTGCCAGTAGTACCCGGTCCTACGAGCAGTACTTC. The rearrangement uses TRBV19 and TRBJ2-7; D is uncertain. Trimming removed 4 bases at V and 1 base at J, with 5 bases between. The CDR3 length is 12 residues. From germline, CDR1 is LNHDA and CDR2 SQIVND (reference sequence).

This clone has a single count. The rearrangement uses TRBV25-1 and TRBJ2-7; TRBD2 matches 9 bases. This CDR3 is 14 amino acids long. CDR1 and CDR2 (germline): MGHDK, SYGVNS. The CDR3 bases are TGTGCTCTCCCATTGGCGGGAGGGCCAAACGAGCAGTACTTC. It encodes CALPLAGGPNEQYF.

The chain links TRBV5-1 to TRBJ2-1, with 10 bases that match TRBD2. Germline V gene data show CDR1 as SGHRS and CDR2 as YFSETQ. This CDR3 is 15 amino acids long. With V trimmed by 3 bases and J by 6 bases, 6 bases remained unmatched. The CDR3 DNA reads TGCGCCAGCAGCTATTTAGCGGGAGGCGGCAATGAGCAGTTCTTC. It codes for CASSYLAGGGNEQFF.

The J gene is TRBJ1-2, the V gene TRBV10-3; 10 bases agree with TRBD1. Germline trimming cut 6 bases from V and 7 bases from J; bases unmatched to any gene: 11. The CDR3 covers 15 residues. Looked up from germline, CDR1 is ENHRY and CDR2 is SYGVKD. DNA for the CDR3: TGTGCCATCAGGAAACCGGGACAGGGGACTAGTGGCTACACCTTC. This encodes CAIRKPGQGTSGYTF.